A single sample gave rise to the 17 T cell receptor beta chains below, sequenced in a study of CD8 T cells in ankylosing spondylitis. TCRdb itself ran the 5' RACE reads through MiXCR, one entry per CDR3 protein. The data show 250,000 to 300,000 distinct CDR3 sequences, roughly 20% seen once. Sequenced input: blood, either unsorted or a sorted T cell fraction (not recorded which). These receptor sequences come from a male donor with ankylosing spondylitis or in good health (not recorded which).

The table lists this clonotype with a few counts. CDR3 sequence (DNA): TGTGCCACCATCTCTTCGGGGGCACACTATGGCTACACCTTC. This encodes CATISSGAHYGYTF. This chain uses TRBV24-1 with TRBJ1-2, with D possibly being TRBD1 (6 bases). Germline V gene data show CDR1 as KGHDR and CDR2 as SFDVKD. CDR3 length: 14 amino acids. Trimming took off 8 bases at V and 3 bases at J, with 15 bases between the two ends.

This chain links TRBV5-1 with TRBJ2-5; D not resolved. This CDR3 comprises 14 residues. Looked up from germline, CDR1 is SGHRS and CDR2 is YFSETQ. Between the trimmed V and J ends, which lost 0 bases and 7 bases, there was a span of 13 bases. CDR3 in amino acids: CASSLEWLPGTQYF. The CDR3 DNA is TGCGCCAGCAGCTTGGAATGGCTCCCTGGGACCCAGTACTTC.

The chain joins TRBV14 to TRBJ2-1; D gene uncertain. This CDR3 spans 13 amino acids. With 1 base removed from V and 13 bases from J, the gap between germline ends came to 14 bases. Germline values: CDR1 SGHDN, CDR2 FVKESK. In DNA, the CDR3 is TGTGCCAGCAGCCAAGGTCATTTGAGGTTCCAGTTCTTC. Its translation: CASSQGHLRFQFF.

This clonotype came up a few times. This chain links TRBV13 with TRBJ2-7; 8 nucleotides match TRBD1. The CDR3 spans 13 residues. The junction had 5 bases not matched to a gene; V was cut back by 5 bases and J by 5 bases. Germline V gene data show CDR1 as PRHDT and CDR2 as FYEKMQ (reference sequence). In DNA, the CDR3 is TGTGCCAGCAGCCGCGGACAGGGTAACGAGCAGTACGTC. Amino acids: CASSRGQGNEQYV.

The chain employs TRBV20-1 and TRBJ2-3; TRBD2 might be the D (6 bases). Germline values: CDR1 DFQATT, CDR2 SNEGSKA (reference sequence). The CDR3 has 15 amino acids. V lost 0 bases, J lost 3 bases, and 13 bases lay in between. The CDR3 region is CSARDPGRRTDTQYF. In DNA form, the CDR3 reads TGCAGTGCTAGAGATCCAGGGAGGCGAACAGATACGCAGTATTTT.

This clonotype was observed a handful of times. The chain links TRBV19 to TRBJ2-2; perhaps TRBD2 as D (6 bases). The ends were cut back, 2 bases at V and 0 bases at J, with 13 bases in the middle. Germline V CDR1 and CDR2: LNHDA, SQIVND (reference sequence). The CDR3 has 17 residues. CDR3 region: CASSIIGGSANTGELFF. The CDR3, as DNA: TGTGCCAGTAGTATAATAGGAGGGTCCGCGAACACCGGGGAGCTGTTTTTT.

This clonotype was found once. The CDR3 sequence: CASSLAHGLAGEETQYF. The CDR3 DNA reads as TGTGCCAGCAGCTTAGCGCACGGACTAGCGGGAGAAGAGACCCAGTACTTC. The chain couples TRBV7-8 to TRBJ2-5, with 13 bases that match TRBD2. CDR3 size: 17 residues. J was trimmed by 3 bases and V by 0 bases; bases with no gene match: 4. Germline-derived CDR1 and CDR2 are SGHVS and FQNEAQ.

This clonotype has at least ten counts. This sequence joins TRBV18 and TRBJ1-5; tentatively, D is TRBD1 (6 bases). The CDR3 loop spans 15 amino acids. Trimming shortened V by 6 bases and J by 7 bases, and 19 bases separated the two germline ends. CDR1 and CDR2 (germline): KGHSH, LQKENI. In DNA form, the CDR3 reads TGTGCCAGCTCGAAAGAAACAGGGATAGGACAGCCCCAGCATTTT. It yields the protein CASSKETGIGQPQHF.

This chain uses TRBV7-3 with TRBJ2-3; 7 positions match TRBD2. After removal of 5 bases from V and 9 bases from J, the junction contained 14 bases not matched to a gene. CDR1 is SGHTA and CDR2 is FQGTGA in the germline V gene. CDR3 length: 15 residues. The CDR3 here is CASSQTGTDGGTQYF. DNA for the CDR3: TGTGCCAGCAGCCAAACCGGGACTGACGGGGGGACGCAGTATTTT.

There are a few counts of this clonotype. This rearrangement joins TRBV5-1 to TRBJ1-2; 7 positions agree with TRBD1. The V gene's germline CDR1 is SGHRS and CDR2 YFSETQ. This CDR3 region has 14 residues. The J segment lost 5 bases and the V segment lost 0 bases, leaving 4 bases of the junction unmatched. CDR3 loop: CASSLGQGSYGYTF. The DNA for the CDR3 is TGCGCCAGCAGCTTGGGACAGGGTAGTTATGGCTACACCTTC.

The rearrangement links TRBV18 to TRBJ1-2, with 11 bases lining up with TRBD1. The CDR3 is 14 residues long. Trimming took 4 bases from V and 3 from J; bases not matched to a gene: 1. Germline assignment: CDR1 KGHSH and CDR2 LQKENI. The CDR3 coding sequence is TGTGCCAGCTCACGGGACAGGGGGGACTATGGCTACACCTTC. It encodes CASSRDRGDYGYTF.

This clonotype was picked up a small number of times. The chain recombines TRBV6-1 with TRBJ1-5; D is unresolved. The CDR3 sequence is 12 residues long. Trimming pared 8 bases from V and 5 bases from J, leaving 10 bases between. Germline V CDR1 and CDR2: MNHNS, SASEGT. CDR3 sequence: CASGVWDQPQHF. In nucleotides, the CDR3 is TGTGCCAGCGGCGTTTGGGATCAGCCCCAGCATTTT.

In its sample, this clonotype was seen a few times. CDR3 nucleotide sequence: TGTGCCAGCAGCACCCGGGAAACAAAGGAGCAGTACGTC. Translation: CASSTRETKEQYV. The chain joins TRBV5-5 to TRBJ2-7, with a weak D call TRBD2 (5 bases). CDR1 SGHKS and CDR2 YYEKEE come from the germline V gene (reference sequence). This CDR3 is 13 amino acids long. Trimming took off 4 bases at V and 7 bases at J, with 15 bases between the two ends.

CDR3 DNA: TGTGCCAGCAGCCTTGGACTAGCGGGGGGACTCTACACCGGGGAGCTGTTTTTT. Amino acid sequence: CASSLGLAGGLYTGELFF. This sequence joins TRBV11-2 and TRBJ2-2; 14 bases are a match to TRBD2. V lost 5 bases, J lost 3 bases, and 8 bases stayed unmatched. The CDR3 contains 18 residues. The germline CDR1 and CDR2 sequences are SGHAT and FQNNGV.

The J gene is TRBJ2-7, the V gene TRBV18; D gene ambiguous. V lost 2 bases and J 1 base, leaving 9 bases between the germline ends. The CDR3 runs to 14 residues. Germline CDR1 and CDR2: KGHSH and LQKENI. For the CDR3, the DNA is TGTGCCAGCTCACCAGTGTACAGATCCTACGAGCAGTACGTC. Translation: CASSPVYRSYEQYV.

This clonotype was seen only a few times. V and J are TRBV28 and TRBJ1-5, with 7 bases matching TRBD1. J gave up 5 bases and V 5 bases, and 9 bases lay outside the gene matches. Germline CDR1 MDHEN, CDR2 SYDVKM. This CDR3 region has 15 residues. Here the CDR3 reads CASSPGGRAYQPQHF. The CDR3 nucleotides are TGTGCCAGCAGTCCAGGGGGGAGGGCCTATCAGCCCCAGCATTTT.

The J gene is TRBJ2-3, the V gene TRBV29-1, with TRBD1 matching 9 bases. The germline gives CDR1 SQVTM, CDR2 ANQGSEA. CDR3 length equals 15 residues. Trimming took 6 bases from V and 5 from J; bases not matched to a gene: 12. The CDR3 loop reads CSVSTRGQGGDTQYF. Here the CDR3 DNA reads TGCAGCGTCTCCACGCGGGGACAGGGTGGAGATACGCAGTATTTT.